A selection of T cell receptor beta chains follows, all from one sample in a study of Ad26.COV2.S vaccination and SARS-CoV-2 variants. Repertoires were generated with immunoSEQ multiplex PCR, while TCRdb's copy carries only in-frame clones and drops some. The data contain hundreds of thousands of clones, approximately 90% of them singletons. The specimen comprised peripheral blood, sampled in a trial of Ad26.COV2.S vaccine versus placebo. Receptors originate from a person between 18 and 65 years old who received the Ad26.COV2.S COVID-19 vaccine or a placebo. Both conserved end residues are part of each CDR3. D genes are given only for firm matches. Size is stated for part of the rows, as once, few or many counts, or as a class when the clone is expanded.

TRBV6-9	TRBJ1-2	.	.	TGTGCCAGCACGGGCCAGGGAGTTTATGGCTACACCTTC	CASTGQGVYGYTF
TRBV6-5	TRBJ1-4	.	.	TGTGCCAGCAGTTACTCGGGCGCAGGGGCCAGGGAAAAACTGTTTTTT	CASSYSGAGAREKLFF
TRBV4-3	TRBJ2-7	.	.	TGCGCCAGCAGCCTGACCGGGACACGCTATGGCGAGCAGTACTTC	CASSLTGTRYGEQYF
TRBV18	TRBJ2-2	.	.	TGTGCCAGCTCCCAATGGCGAGAAAAGGGAGCTTACTTTCCGAACACCGGGGAGCTGTTTTTT	CASSQWREKGAYFPNTGELFF
TRBV5-1	TRBJ1-1	.	.	TGCGCCAGCAGCTTGGAAGGTCGGCGGGGACAAACTGAAGCTTTCTTT	CASSLEGRRGQTEAFF
TRBV9	TRBJ1-3	.	.	TGTGCCAGCAGCGTAGAGGGGCACCCTGGAAACACCATATATTTT	CASSVEGHPGNTIYF
TRBV6-2/TRBV6-3	TRBJ2-3	.	.	TGTGCCAGCAGTTGGGTAGATACGCAGTATTTT	CASSWVDTQYF
TRBV10-2	TRBJ1-2	TRBD1	.	TGCGCCAGCAGTGAGGACAGGGCCTATGGCTACACCTTC	CASSEDRAYGYTF
TRBV5-1	TRBJ2-1	TRBD2	.	TGCGCCAGCAGCTTAGCGACTAGCGGGGGGTACAATGAGCAGTTCTTC	CASSLATSGGYNEQFF
TRBV29-1	TRBJ1-1	.	.	TGCAGCGTTGACGTCACTGAAGCTTTCTTT	CSVDVTEAFF
TRBV30	TRBJ2-7	.	.	TGTGCCTGGAGGGCAGGGAGTTCCAACGAGCAGTACTTC	CAWRAGSSNEQYF
TRBV3-1/TRBV3-2	TRBJ2-5	.	.	TGTGCCAGCAGCCAAGATAAGAAGGCAGGCGTAAGGCAAGAGACCCAGTACTTC	CASSQDKKAGVRQETQYF
TRBV19	TRBJ2-4	TRBD1	.	TGTGCCAGTACCCCGGGACAGCCAGCCAAAAACATTCAGTACTTC	CASTPGQPAKNIQYF
TRBV29-1	TRBJ1-4	.	few	TGCAGCGTTGAAGAAGCAAGGTCTGCTAATGAAAAACTGTTTTTT	CSVEEARSANEKLFF
TRBV11-2	TRBJ2-2	TRBD2	.	TGTGCCAGCAGCATCTCGGGGCTAGCGGGGGCCCTGGGGGAGCTGTTTTTT	CASSISGLAGALGELFF
TRBV6-2/TRBV6-3	TRBJ1-5	.	.	TGTGCCAGCAGTCCCTTAGGCAAGTCACTCGAAATTAATCAGCCCCAGCATTTT	CASSPLGKSLEINQPQHF
TRBV4-1	TRBJ2-5	.	.	TGCGCCAGCAGCCAAGTCGGCCTCCGGGGTATCCGAGAGACCCAGTACTTC	CASSQVGLRGIRETQYF
TRBV6-5	TRBJ2-5	TRBD1	.	TGTGCCAGCAGCCACAACAGGGGAAAGGAGACCCAGTACTTC	CASSHNRGKETQYF
TRBV7-2	TRBJ2-7	.	.	TGTGCCAGCAGCTTAGGTCAGAGGGACGAGCAGTACTTC	CASSLGQRDEQYF
TRBV6-5	TRBJ2-3	TRBD2	.	TGTGCCAGCCGTTTACTAGCGGGGGGGCAAGATACGCAGTATTTT	CASRLLAGGQDTQYF
TRBV30	TRBJ2-5	.	.	TGTGCCTGGAGTGTACTCCCCGCTTCCAGGACCCAGTACTTC	CAWSVLPASRTQYF
TRBV2	TRBJ1-1	.	.	TGTGCCAGCAGTTCACCCGGCGAGGGGACTGAAGCTTTCTTT	CASSSPGEGTEAFF
TRBV5-4	TRBJ2-7	.	.	TGTGCCAGCAGCTCCGGAGGTGGGGGTATCAACGAGCAGTACTTC	CASSSGGGGINEQYF
TRBV4-1	TRBJ2-7	.	once	TGCGCCAGCAGCCAAGGGCTCCGGGGCCACGAGCAGTACTTC	CASSQGLRGHEQYF
TRBV5-1	TRBJ2-3	.	.	TGCGCCAGCAGAAAGGGACCGCAGGTAGATACGCAGTATTTT	CASRKGPQVDTQYF
TRBV11-2	TRBJ2-1	TRBD2	.	TGTGCCACTAGGACTAGCGGGGGGGCAGGGGTCTTC	CATRTSGGAGVF
TRBV30	TRBJ1-5	.	.	TGTGCCTGGAGCCAGGGAAGGGATCAGCCCCAGCATTTT	CAWSQGRDQPQHF
TRBV6-2/TRBV6-3	TRBJ2-3	.	.	TGTGCCAGCAGTTACCCCCTGGAGTCGACCGAGAATCCAGATACGCAGTATTTT	CASSYPLESTENPDTQYF
TRBV5-1	TRBJ2-2	TRBD2	.	TGCGCCAGCAGGCGCACTAGCGGGGTGAACACCGGGGAGCTGTTTTTT	CASRRTSGVNTGELFF
TRBV28	TRBJ2-2	TRBD2	.	TGTGCCAGCAGCCCCCTAGCGGGGGCGAGCGGGGAGCTGTTTTTT	CASSPLAGASGELFF
TRBV9	TRBJ2-3	TRBD1	.	TGTGCCAGCAGCCATTTAACAGGGGTAGGAGATACGCAGTATTTT	CASSHLTGVGDTQYF
TRBV30	TRBJ2-7	.	once	TGTGCCTGGAAAGGAAAAAGGGGACGGTTTCACGAGCAGTACTTC	CAWKGKRGRFHEQYF
TRBV5-1	TRBJ2-7	TRBD1	.	TGCGCCAGCAGACAAAGGACAGGGGTCTACGAGCAGTACTTC	CASRQRTGVYEQYF
TRBV5-1	TRBJ2-7	TRBD1	.	TGCGCCAGCATGGGACAGGGATTCGACGAGCAGTACTTC	CASMGQGFDEQYF
TRBV5-6	TRBJ2-2	.	.	TGTGCCAGCAGCTTAACGGGACTTCTAGACACCGGGGAGCTGTTTTTT	CASSLTGLLDTGELFF
TRBV30	TRBJ1-1	.	.	TGTGCCTGGAGCCCGGGTCCAAGAGAAGCTTTCTTT	CAWSPGPREAFF
TRBV30	TRBJ2-3	TRBD2	once	TGTGCCTGGAGGAGAGGGCGGGGGGGCACAGATACGCAGTATTTT	CAWRRGRGGTDTQYF
TRBV27	TRBJ2-5	TRBD1	.	TGTGCCAGCAGTTTATCGTGGCAGGGGGCTAAAGAGACCCAGTACTTC	CASSLSWQGAKETQYF
TRBV5-8	TRBJ2-1	TRBD1	.	TGTGCCAGCAGCCCAGGACAGGGTGTAGCGCATGAGCAGTTCTTC	CASSPGQGVAHEQFF